This T cell receptor (beta chain) appears in the sequencing data of a study of cytomegalovirus exposure and HLA in healthy donors. Findings and limits, study-wide: According to reports, the classifier identified cytomegalovirus status with high specificity and sensitivity.

The CDR3 has 13 amino acids. J was trimmed by 5 bases and V by 11 bases; bases with no gene match: 8. Germline CDR1 reads LNHDA; CDR2 reads SQIVND (reference sequence). Turning to this clone: Its antigen remains unknown.

Measured with immunoSEQ multiplex PCR; TCRdb has only the in-frame clones, and not every one. In the table there are roughly 180,000 clones, about nine tenths of which are singletons. This sequence joins TRBV19 and TRBJ1-4; 7 bases fit TRBD1. The origin of this receptor is a man aged 25 to 45 in good health and CMV-seropositive. Sequencing was done on a sample of PBMCs. The CDR3 DNA is TGTGCCTCTCAGCGGGACAGAAATGAAAAACTGTTTTTT. As protein: CASQRDRNEKLFF.